Presented here are 9 T cell receptor beta chains from one specimen sequenced in a study of blood T cell repertoires in COVID-19. Clones were read by immunoSEQ multiplex PCR, and TCRdb kept only the in-frame ones, dropping some. This sample yields under 200,000 clones, of which 86% are seen a single time; about 10% belongs to the top ten. The sequencing sample was made of peripheral blood. These receptors all come from a woman aged 55-75 years with COVID-19, enrolled during active disease.

The table lists this clone with a few counts. This chain connects TRBV30 to TRBJ2-7; 7 bases are shared with TRBD1. J was trimmed by 3 bases and V by 5 bases; bases with no gene match: 13. The CDR3 covers 15 residues. Per the germline V gene, CDR1 is GTSNPN and CDR2 is SVGIG (reference sequence). CDR3 protein: CAWEDRVKSIYEQYF. The CDR3 bases are TGTGCCTGGGAAGACAGGGTTAAGTCTATCTACGAGCAGTACTTC. Using reference TRBV30 and TRBJ2-7 for the parts outside the CDR3, the full variable domain is SQTIHQWPATLVQPVGSPLSLECTVEGTSNPNLYWYRQAAGRGLQLLFYSVGIGQISSEVPQNLSASRPQDRQFILSSKKLLLSDSGFYLCAWEDRVKSIYEQYFGPGTRLTVT.

The table lists this clone with a few counts. V is TRBV5-8 and J is TRBJ1-6, with unresolved D. CDR3 length: 15 amino acids. V was cut by 2 bases and J by 6 bases, with 12 bases left in between. The germline V gene has CDR1 SGHTS and CDR2 YDEGEE. The CDR3 sequence: CASSFSGGVNSPLHF. In DNA form, the CDR3 reads TGTGCCAGCAGCTTTTCAGGCGGGGTTAATTCACCCCTCCACTTT.

This chain joins TRBV27 and TRBJ2-7; 12 bases align to TRBD2. The CDR3 extends over 17 amino acids. Germline-derived CDR1 and CDR2 are MNHEY and SMNVEV (reference sequence). V was clipped by 8 bases and J by 4 bases; unmatched bases: 15. CDR3 in DNA: TGTGCCAGCTCCGGTGGTGGCCTGACTAGCGGGAGTTACGAGCAGTACTTC. Amino acids: CASSGGGLTSGSYEQYF.

This chain uses TRBV9 with TRBJ2-7; 7 bases match TRBD1. J gave up 3 bases and V 0 bases, and 3 bases lay outside the gene matches. CDR3 length: 14 residues. Germline assignment: CDR1 SGDLS and CDR2 YYNGEE. The CDR3 loop is CASSVAGTVYEQYF. In nucleotides, the CDR3 is TGTGCCAGCAGCGTAGCCGGGACAGTCTACGAGCAGTACTTC. Combining the CDR3 with reference TRBV9 and TRBJ2-7 gives the whole variable domain DSGVTQTPKHLITATGQRVTLRCSPRSGDLSVYWYQQSLDQGLQFLIQYYNGEERAKGNILERFSAQQFPDLHSELNLSSLELGDSALYFCASSVAGTVYEQYFGPGTRLTVT.

The chain uses TRBV19 and TRBJ1-5; 8 positions match TRBD1. V lost 4 bases, J lost 4 bases, and 6 bases stayed unmatched. CDR1 and CDR2 from the germline V gene are LNHDA and SQIVND (reference sequence). The CDR3 is made up of 15 amino acids. In nucleotides, the CDR3 is TGTGCCAGTAGTACCCGACAGGGGAAGAATCAGCCCCAGCATTTT. Residues: CASSTRQGKNQPQHF.

The V call is TRBV9, the J call TRBJ1-5; D remains unclear. Germline-derived CDR1 and CDR2 are SGDLS and YYNGEE. The CDR3 has 13 amino acids. Trimming cost V 3 bases and J 4 bases, with 8 bases left between them. In DNA, the CDR3 is TGTGCCAGCAGCGCAGTAACAAATCAGCCCCAGCATTTT. The encoded protein is CASSAVTNQPQHF.

The chain uses TRBV5-1 and TRBJ1-1; D uncertain. V was cut by 3 bases and J by 2 bases, with 5 bases left in between. From germline, CDR1 is SGHRS and CDR2 YFSETQ. The CDR3 loop spans 12 amino acids. CDR3 sequence (DNA): TGCGCCAGCAGCTCCGTTAACACTGAAGCTTTCTTT. Translating it yields CASSSVNTEAFF.

The chain employs TRBV28 and TRBJ2-1; 7 nucleotides agree with TRBD2. Germline values: CDR1 MDHEN, CDR2 SYDVKM. The CDR3 runs to 13 residues. Trimming at V came to 5 bases and at J to 9 bases, leaving 7 bases not matched to a gene. The CDR3 sequence: CASSEPGRVEQFF. The CDR3 bases are TGTGCCAGCAGTGAACCAGGGAGGGTTGAGCAGTTCTTC.

This sequence joins TRBV6-1 and TRBJ1-6; TRBD1 matches 9 bases. This CDR3 spans 16 amino acids. Germline V CDR1 and CDR2: MNHNS, SASEGT. The J segment lost 7 bases and the V segment lost 4 bases, leaving 8 bases of the junction unmatched. CDR3 DNA sequence: TGTGCCAGCAGTGCCTCATGGACAGGGGCAAATTCACCCCTCCACTTT. It is translated as CASSASWTGANSPLHF.